A selection of T cell receptor beta chains follows, all from one sample in a study of shared clonotypes between healthy human individuals. Assay: immunoSEQ multiplex PCR; the TCRdb copy retains only in-frame clones and omits some. The sample contains 90,000 to 120,000 clones, around 64% of which appear only once. Material for sequencing was memory CD8+ T cells sorted from blood. These receptors all stem from a woman between 25 and 40 years old in good health. The CDR3 runs from the conserved cysteine through the conserved F or W. A D gene is named only where the DNA matches it firmly. Clone size appears in some rows only: once, few, many, or a class for an expanded clone.

V,size,D,J,DNA,CDR3
TRBV5-6,.,.,TRBJ1-1,TGTGCCAGCAGCTTGTGGTTGAGTGAAGCTTTCTTT,CASSLWLSEAFF
TRBV7-9,.,.,TRBJ1-2,TGTGCCAGTTCCGGGGGGAACTATGGCTACACCTTC,CASSGGNYGYTF
TRBV9,.,.,TRBJ1-1,TGTGCCAGCAGCGTAGGCTCCTTAGGGCCTGAAGCTTTCTTT,CASSVGSLGPEAFF
TRBV27,few,.,TRBJ2-3,TGTGCCAGCAGTTTGTGGGCCGGGACTAGCACAGATACGCAGTATTTT,CASSLWAGTSTDTQYF
TRBV9,.,.,TRBJ2-6,TGTGCCAGCAGCGTAACGGCCAACGTCCTGACTTTC,CASSVTANVLTF
TRBV6-1,.,.,TRBJ1-3,TGTGCCAGCATTTCATGGTCCTACTCTGGAAACACCATATATTTT,CASISWSYSGNTIYF
TRBV11-2,.,.,TRBJ2-3,TGTGCCAGCAGCCAAGTCACAGATACGCAGTATTTT,CASSQVTDTQYF
TRBV30,.,.,TRBJ2-7,TGTGCCTGGAGTGTAGAGGGACGGATTTACGAGCAGTACTTC,CAWSVEGRIYEQYF
TRBV25-1,few,TRBD2,TRBJ2-7,TGTGCCAGCAGTGATCCCAGCGGGAGCGTCCACGAGCAGTACTTC,CASSDPSGSVHEQYF
TRBV7-2,.,.,TRBJ2-7,TGTGCCAGCAGCTTTCCGCCGGCCCCCGAGCAGTACTTC,CASSFPPAPEQYF
TRBV6-5,.,TRBD1,TRBJ2-3,TGTGCCAGCAGCCCTCCGGGACAGGGGTCGGATACGCAGTATTTT,CASSPPGQGSDTQYF
TRBV13,.,TRBD2,TRBJ2-5,TGTGCCAGCAGCTATGCGGGACTAGCGGACATCGAGACCCAGTACTTC,CASSYAGLADIETQYF
TRBV5-1,.,.,TRBJ1-2,TGCGCCAGCAGCTTGGGGGACACTCTCTGGGGAACCTTC,CASSLGDTLWGTF
TRBV7-9,.,TRBD2,TRBJ2-3,TGTGCCAGCAGCTTAGGACTAGCGAGCACAGATACGCAGTATTTT,CASSLGLASTDTQYF
TRBV5-1,.,TRBD1,TRBJ2-7,TGCGCCAGCAGCCCAAACAGGGGTACCACCTACGAGCAGTACTTC,CASSPNRGTTYEQYF
TRBV2,.,TRBD1,TRBJ1-5,TGTGCCAGCGGGGAAGCAGGGGGCCATCAGCCCCAGCATTTT,CASGEAGGHQPQHF
TRBV6-5,.,.,TRBJ2-1,TGTGCCAGCAGTTACTTTAGCGCCTACTACAATGAGCAGTTCTTC,CASSYFSAYYNEQFF
TRBV27,.,.,TRBJ2-2,TGTGCCAGCAGTTTGCTTACTAGTTACACCGGGGAGCTGTTTTTT,CASSLLTSYTGELFF
TRBV4-1,.,.,TRBJ1-2,TGCGCCAGCAGCCAACCCGACCATGGGGTTAACTATGGCTACACCTTC,CASSQPDHGVNYGYTF
TRBV5-5,.,.,TRBJ2-1,TGTGCCAGCACCCTTACAGCTTACAATGAGCAGTTCTTC,CASTLTAYNEQFF
TRBV9,.,TRBD1,TRBJ1-3,TGTGCCAGCAGCGCGTTTTACAGGGGTTTGGACACCATATATTTT,CASSAFYRGLDTIYF
TRBV7-8,.,TRBD1,TRBJ2-7,TGTGCCAGCAGCCAGCTGAGGACAGGGGACGAGCAGTACTTC,CASSQLRTGDEQYF
TRBV7-9,.,.,TRBJ2-7,TGTGCCAGCAGCCCCCCTGACTACGAGCAGTACTTC,CASSPPDYEQYF
TRBV25-1,few,TRBD1,TRBJ2-1,TGTGCCAGCAGTGATTCCGGGACAGGGTCAACCTACAATGAGCAGTTCTTC,CASSDSGTGSTYNEQFF
TRBV11-2,few,.,TRBJ2-3,TGTGCCAGCAGCTTAAACGCGGCAGATACGCAGTATTTT,CASSLNAADTQYF
TRBV6-6,.,.,TRBJ2-5,TGTGCCAGCAGCAGAGAGGCCCAAGAGACCCAGTACTTC,CASSREAQETQYF
TRBV28,.,.,TRBJ2-7,TGTGCCAGCAGTGCCGCTTGGAGGTACTCCTACGAGCAGTACTTC,CASSAAWRYSYEQYF
TRBV27,.,TRBD1,TRBJ2-1,TGTGCCAGCAGTTTATTACAGGGGGCGGATGAGCAGTTCTTC,CASSLLQGADEQFF
TRBV9,few,TRBD2,TRBJ2-7,TGTGCCAGCAGCGTAGGAGGCGGGAGCGACGAGCAGTACTTC,CASSVGGGSDEQYF
TRBV27,.,.,TRBJ2-7,TGTGCCAGCAGTTTATCGATCGACAGCCGCTCCTACGAGCAGTACTTC,CASSLSIDSRSYEQYF
TRBV4-1,.,.,TRBJ1-4,TGCGCCAGCAGCCCTACCACACCCACTAATGAAAAACTGTTTTTT,CASSPTTPTNEKLFF
TRBV2,.,.,TRBJ2-5,TGTGCCAGCAGGGGTCAGGGTGAGACCCAGTACTTC,CASRGQGETQYF
TRBV7-6,.,TRBD2,TRBJ2-5,TGTGCCAGCAGCTCACGGGGGGGGGCCCCTGCAGAGACCCAGTACTTC,CASSSRGGAPAETQYF
TRBV19,.,.,TRBJ1-2,TGTGCCAGTAAGCCGTCCGGGCCCCGGATCTATGGCTACACCTTC,CASKPSGPRIYGYTF
TRBV6-4,.,.,TRBJ1-5,TGTGCCAGCAGTGGCAATCAGCCCCAGCATTTT,CASSGNQPQHF
TRBV7-2,.,TRBD2,TRBJ2-7,TGTGCCAGCAGCCCAAAACTAGCGGGCCCCCGCTACGAGCAGTACTTC,CASSPKLAGPRYEQYF
TRBV7-9,.,.,TRBJ1-1,TGTGCCAGCAGCAAGAGGCCCTGGGGTCCCACAGCGAACACTGAAGCTTTCTTT,CASSKRPWGPTANTEAFF
TRBV4-2,few,TRBD2,TRBJ2-7,TGTGCCAGCAGCCGATCTTTAGGACTAGCGGCCTACGAGCAGTACTTC,CASSRSLGLAAYEQYF
TRBV4-1,few,.,TRBJ1-2,TGCGCCAGCAGCCAAGATCGGGCCCTCTCCAATGGCTACACCTTC,CASSQDRALSNGYTF
TRBV11-2,.,TRBD2,TRBJ2-3,TGTGCCAGCAGCTCCCCCCCGGGAGGGCCTAGCACAGATACGCAGTATTTT,CASSSPPGGPSTDTQYF
TRBV28,.,.,TRBJ1-1,TGTGCCAGCAGTTCAGTTTGGAGGAAAACTGAAGCTTTCTTT,CASSSVWRKTEAFF
TRBV6-1,.,.,TRBJ2-3,TGTGCCAGCAGTGAACAGAGCGATACGCAGTATTTT,CASSEQSDTQYF